A selection of T cell receptor beta chains follows, all from one sample in a study of OX40 agonist ivuxolimab in advanced cancers. Sequenced by immunoSEQ multiplex PCR; TCRdb stores in-frame clones only, minus some. The sample shows about 100,000 clones, approximately 91% of them seen only once. Sequencing was performed on CD4+ or CD8+ T cells sorted from blood, taken in a trial of the OX40 agonist ivuxolimab. Receptor source: an adult with an advanced solid tumor such as melanoma, head and neck, liver or kidney cancer. CDR3s include the opening cysteine and the closing phenylalanine or tryptophan. A D gene is named only where the DNA matches it firmly. Some rows have no size entry. The others give once, few or many, or a class for an expanded clone.

V gene: TRBV27; clone size: NA; J gene: TRBJ2-7; CDR3 length: 14; D gene: NA; CDR3 DNA: TGTGCCAGCCGATCCGGGACGAATCGCTACGAGCAGTACTTC; CDR3 protein: CASRSGTNRYEQYF
V gene: TRBV19; clone size: once; J gene: TRBJ2-3; CDR3 length: 14; D gene: NA; CDR3 DNA: TGTGCCAGTAGTATCTCAGTCGTCACAGATACGCAGTATTTT; CDR3 protein: CASSISVVTDTQYF
V gene: TRBV5-1; clone size: NA; J gene: TRBJ2-1; CDR3 length: 14; D gene: TRBD1; CDR3 DNA: TGCGCCAGCAGCTTTCGTGGACAGGGCAATGAGCAGTTCTTC; CDR3 protein: CASSFRGQGNEQFF
V gene: TRBV6-5; clone size: NA; J gene: TRBJ2-3; CDR3 length: 16; D gene: TRBD2; CDR3 DNA: TGTGCCAGCAGTTTTAGACTAGCGGGAGGCGCAGATACGCAGTATTTT; CDR3 protein: CASSFRLAGGADTQYF
V gene: TRBV4-1; clone size: NA; J gene: TRBJ2-1; CDR3 length: 17; D gene: TRBD2; CDR3 DNA: TGCGCCAGCAGCCACCTTTTTAGCGGGAGGCCCGGGAATGAGCAGTTCTTC; CDR3 protein: CASSHLFSGRPGNEQFF
V gene: TRBV30; clone size: NA; J gene: TRBJ2-7; CDR3 length: 14; D gene: TRBD1; CDR3 DNA: TGTGCCTGGAGTGTTTTGACAGGGGCCCACGAGCAGTACTTC; CDR3 protein: CAWSVLTGAHEQYF
V gene: TRBV5-1; clone size: NA; J gene: TRBJ2-2; CDR3 length: 16; D gene: TRBD2; CDR3 DNA: TGCGCCAGCAGCTTCGGACTAGAAGGAAACCCCGGGGAGCTGTTTTTT; CDR3 protein: CASSFGLEGNPGELFF
V gene: TRBV15; clone size: NA; J gene: TRBJ2-1; CDR3 length: 15; D gene: NA; CDR3 DNA: TGTGCCACCAGTTACGGGAGCTTCTTGAGGAATGAGCAGTTCTTC; CDR3 protein: CATSYGSFLRNEQFF
V gene: TRBV4-1; clone size: NA; J gene: TRBJ2-5; CDR3 length: 16; D gene: TRBD2; CDR3 DNA: TGCGCCAGCAGCCAAGATTTGGCGGGGGGCGAAGAGACCCAGTACTTC; CDR3 protein: CASSQDLAGGEETQYF
V gene: TRBV19; clone size: NA; J gene: TRBJ2-2; CDR3 length: 18; D gene: TRBD1; CDR3 DNA: TGTGCCAGTAGTATTAAGGGGTCCGGGACAGCGAACACCGGGGAGCTGTTTTTT; CDR3 protein: CASSIKGSGTANTGELFF
V gene: TRBV30; clone size: NA; J gene: TRBJ2-3; CDR3 length: 15; D gene: TRBD2; CDR3 DNA: TGTGCCTGGGAGAAGGGACTAGCGCTCACAGATACGCAGTATTTT; CDR3 protein: CAWEKGLALTDTQYF
V gene: TRBV28; clone size: NA; J gene: TRBJ2-2; CDR3 length: 14; D gene: NA; CDR3 DNA: TGTGCCAGCAGAATTAGGGCCAGAACCGGGGAGCTGTTTTTT; CDR3 protein: CASRIRARTGELFF
V gene: TRBV9; clone size: few; J gene: TRBJ2-3; CDR3 length: 16; D gene: TRBD1; CDR3 DNA: TGTGCCAGCAGCGTAGCGGCAGGGGGCGCGGTAGATACGCAGTATTTT; CDR3 protein: CASSVAAGGAVDTQYF
V gene: TRBV5-1; clone size: NA; J gene: TRBJ2-7; CDR3 length: 15; D gene: TRBD2; CDR3 DNA: TGCGCCAGCAGCTTGCAAGCAGGGCTGGGAGGGGAGCAGTACTTC; CDR3 protein: CASSLQAGLGGEQYF
V gene: TRBV11-1; clone size: NA; J gene: TRBJ2-3; CDR3 length: 17; D gene: NA; CDR3 DNA: TGTGCCAGCTCAGCTTCAGTAACTAGAAGTTTAACGGATACGCAGTATTTT; CDR3 protein: CASSASVTRSLTDTQYF
V gene: TRBV27; clone size: NA; J gene: TRBJ2-1; CDR3 length: 14; D gene: NA; CDR3 DNA: TGTGCCAGCAGTTTGCGGCGAGCCTACAATGAGCAGTTCTTC; CDR3 protein: CASSLRRAYNEQFF
V gene: TRBV4-1; clone size: NA; J gene: TRBJ2-7; CDR3 length: 19; D gene: TRBD1; CDR3 DNA: TGCGCCAGCAGCCAAGACGACCGGGACAGGGTGGCCTTTCTCTACGAGCAGTACTTC; CDR3 protein: CASSQDDRDRVAFLYEQYF
V gene: TRBV5-1; clone size: NA; J gene: TRBJ1-4; CDR3 length: 15; D gene: NA; CDR3 DNA: TGCGCCAGCAGCTTGGGTCAGGGGAATAATGAAAAACTGTTTTTT; CDR3 protein: CASSLGQGNNEKLFF
V gene: TRBV5-4; clone size: NA; J gene: TRBJ1-5; CDR3 length: 14; D gene: TRBD1; CDR3 DNA: TGTGCCAGCAGCTTGGAGACAGGGCACCAGCCCCAGCATTTT; CDR3 protein: CASSLETGHQPQHF
V gene: TRBV11-2; clone size: NA; J gene: TRBJ1-4; CDR3 length: 15; D gene: NA; CDR3 DNA: TGTGCCAGCAGCTCGACACCAACAACTAATGAAAAACTGTTTTTT; CDR3 protein: CASSSTPTTNEKLFF
V gene: TRBV29-1; clone size: NA; J gene: TRBJ2-5; CDR3 length: 14; D gene: TRBD1; CDR3 DNA: TGCAGCGGGCGGGACAGGAGAGTCCAAGAGACCCAGTACTTC; CDR3 protein: CSGRDRRVQETQYF
V gene: TRBV12-5; clone size: NA; J gene: TRBJ2-1; CDR3 length: 15; D gene: TRBD2; CDR3 DNA: TGTGCTAGTGGTTTGGAGGGACTAGCGGGAGATGAGCAGTTCTTC; CDR3 protein: CASGLEGLAGDEQFF
V gene: TRBV28; clone size: NA; J gene: TRBJ1-5; CDR3 length: 15; D gene: NA; CDR3 DNA: TGTGCCAGCAGTCCCCGTGGGTATAGCAATCAGCCCCAGCATTTT; CDR3 protein: CASSPRGYSNQPQHF
V gene: TRBV30; clone size: NA; J gene: TRBJ2-7; CDR3 length: 12; D gene: NA; CDR3 DNA: TGTGCCTGGGGACTCAGCTCCTACGAGCAGTACTTC; CDR3 protein: CAWGLSSYEQYF
V gene: TRBV10-3; clone size: NA; J gene: TRBJ2-3; CDR3 length: 16; D gene: NA; CDR3 DNA: TGTGCCATCAGCTCCGGACTCGGAGGCGGCACAGATACGCAGTATTTT; CDR3 protein: CAISSGLGGGTDTQYF
V gene: TRBV5-6; clone size: NA; J gene: TRBJ2-7; CDR3 length: 16; D gene: NA; CDR3 DNA: TGTGCCAGCAGCTTGAAACCCGTGGCGGTAATCTACGAGCAGTACTTC; CDR3 protein: CASSLKPVAVIYEQYF
V gene: TRBV11-2; clone size: NA; J gene: TRBJ1-1; CDR3 length: 14; D gene: TRBD1; CDR3 DNA: TGTGCCAGCAGCCCTGGACAGGGTTGGACTGAAGCTTTCTTT; CDR3 protein: CASSPGQGWTEAFF
V gene: TRBV30; clone size: NA; J gene: TRBJ2-1; CDR3 length: 14; D gene: NA; CDR3 DNA: TGTGCCTGGACCCCGTCCTCATTGAGCAATGAGCAGTTCTTC; CDR3 protein: CAWTPSSLSNEQFF
V gene: TRBV9; clone size: NA; J gene: TRBJ2-7; CDR3 length: 15; D gene: TRBD1; CDR3 DNA: TGTGCCAGCAGCGTAGCTTGGGACAGTCCCTACGAGCAGTACTTC; CDR3 protein: CASSVAWDSPYEQYF
V gene: TRBV2; clone size: NA; J gene: TRBJ2-1; CDR3 length: 11; D gene: NA; CDR3 DNA: TGTGCCAGCAGTGAAGTAGGTGAGCAGTTCTTC; CDR3 protein: CASSEVGEQFF
V gene: TRBV19; clone size: NA; J gene: TRBJ2-1; CDR3 length: 15; D gene: NA; CDR3 DNA: TGTGCCACCCGACCCGAGGGGATGGTACGCAATGAGCAGTTCTTC; CDR3 protein: CATRPEGMVRNEQFF
V gene: TRBV13; clone size: few; J gene: TRBJ1-3; CDR3 length: 17; D gene: NA; CDR3 DNA: TGTGCCAGCAGCTTACGTGGAGGTCGGTTCTCTGGAAACACCATATATTTT; CDR3 protein: CASSLRGGRFSGNTIYF
V gene: TRBV10-3; clone size: once; J gene: TRBJ2-3; CDR3 length: 14; D gene: TRBD2; CDR3 DNA: TGTGCCATCAGTGACGTAGCGGGAGGGAATACGCAGTATTTT; CDR3 protein: CAISDVAGGNTQYF
V gene: TRBV27; clone size: once; J gene: TRBJ1-6; CDR3 length: 15; D gene: NA; CDR3 DNA: TGTGCCAGCAGTTTCCCACCGGGGTCCCATTCACCCCTCCACTTT; CDR3 protein: CASSFPPGSHSPLHF
V gene: TRBV18; clone size: NA; J gene: TRBJ2-3; CDR3 length: 14; D gene: TRBD1; CDR3 DNA: TGTGCCAGCTCACCTTGGACAGGGACAGATACGCAGTATTTT; CDR3 protein: CASSPWTGTDTQYF
V gene: TRBV6-5; clone size: NA; J gene: TRBJ1-4; CDR3 length: 15; D gene: NA; CDR3 DNA: TGTGCCAGCAGGCGTGCCGGGATTCTAAATGAAAAACTGTTTTTT; CDR3 protein: CASRRAGILNEKLFF
V gene: TRBV7-9; clone size: NA; J gene: TRBJ2-7; CDR3 length: 15; D gene: TRBD2; CDR3 DNA: TGTGCCAGCAGCTTAGTTAGCGGGGGTCACTACGAGCAGTACTTC; CDR3 protein: CASSLVSGGHYEQYF
V gene: TRBV30; clone size: few; J gene: TRBJ2-2; CDR3 length: 13; D gene: TRBD1; CDR3 DNA: TGTGCCTGCTCGGGACAGGGGGGCGGGGAGCTGTTTTTT; CDR3 protein: CACSGQGGGELFF
V gene: TRBV6-5; clone size: once; J gene: TRBJ2-7; CDR3 length: 13; D gene: TRBD1; CDR3 DNA: TGTGCCAGCAGCTCCGGGACAGGGGGTGAGCAGTACTTC; CDR3 protein: CASSSGTGGEQYF
V gene: TRBV5-1; clone size: NA; J gene: TRBJ1-1; CDR3 length: 13; D gene: NA; CDR3 DNA: TGCGCCAGCAGCTTGGCGTATTCCACTGAAGCTTTCTTT; CDR3 protein: CASSLAYSTEAFF
V gene: TRBV4-2; clone size: NA; J gene: TRBJ2-7; CDR3 length: 14; D gene: NA; CDR3 DNA: TGTGCCAGACCCAACGGGACGCACTCCTACGAGCAGTACTTC; CDR3 protein: CARPNGTHSYEQYF
V gene: TRBV13; clone size: NA; J gene: TRBJ2-1; CDR3 length: 17; D gene: TRBD1; CDR3 DNA: TGTGCCAGCAGCCTAACCGGTTGGGACAGGGGCGGCAATGAGCAGTTCTTC; CDR3 protein: CASSLTGWDRGGNEQFF
V gene: TRBV27; clone size: NA; J gene: TRBJ1-5; CDR3 length: 15; D gene: TRBD1; CDR3 DNA: TGTGCCAGCAGTCCGGGGACAGGGGGGACTCAGCCCCAGCATTTT; CDR3 protein: CASSPGTGGTQPQHF
V gene: TRBV11-3; clone size: NA; J gene: TRBJ2-7; CDR3 length: 16; D gene: NA; CDR3 DNA: TGTGCCAGCAGCTTAGGGGGGTCGACAAACTCCTACGAGCAGTACTTC; CDR3 protein: CASSLGGSTNSYEQYF
V gene: TRBV11-1; clone size: NA; J gene: TRBJ2-1; CDR3 length: 14; D gene: NA; CDR3 DNA: TGTGCCAGCAGCCTGGCGGCGCGAACTAATGAGCAGTTCTTC; CDR3 protein: CASSLAARTNEQFF
V gene: TRBV5-6; clone size: once; J gene: TRBJ2-1; CDR3 length: 15; D gene: TRBD2; CDR3 DNA: TGTGCCAGCAGCCTAGGACTAGCGGGAGTATATGAGCAGTTCTTC; CDR3 protein: CASSLGLAGVYEQFF
V gene: TRBV29-1; clone size: NA; J gene: TRBJ1-2; CDR3 length: 14; D gene: NA; CDR3 DNA: TGCAGCGTTGAAGCACGAGGGATCTGGGATGGCTACACCTTC; CDR3 protein: CSVEARGIWDGYTF
V gene: TRBV7-9; clone size: once; J gene: TRBJ1-1; CDR3 length: 15; D gene: NA; CDR3 DNA: TGTGCCAGCAGCCGTGGCCGGGCCGAGAACACTGAAGCTTTCTTT; CDR3 protein: CASSRGRAENTEAFF
V gene: TRBV9; clone size: NA; J gene: TRBJ1-2; CDR3 length: 22; D gene: TRBD1; CDR3 DNA: TGTGCCAGCAGCGTAGGAGTATTTCCGGGACAGGGGATTCCTACGAGTGGCTATGGCTACACCTTC; CDR3 protein: CASSVGVFPGQGIPTSGYGYTF
V gene: TRBV6-5; clone size: once; J gene: TRBJ2-3; CDR3 length: 13; D gene: NA; CDR3 DNA: TGTGCCAGCAGTGAAAGGAGCACAGATACGCAGTATTTT; CDR3 protein: CASSERSTDTQYF
V gene: TRBV7-8; clone size: NA; J gene: TRBJ2-5; CDR3 length: 13; D gene: NA; CDR3 DNA: TGTGCCAGCAGCTCGTCCCACCGGGAGACCCAGTACTTC; CDR3 protein: CASSSSHRETQYF
V gene: TRBV6-6; clone size: once; J gene: TRBJ1-3; CDR3 length: 12; D gene: NA; CDR3 DNA: TGTGCCACTATGACCGACGGAAACACCATATATTTT; CDR3 protein: CATMTDGNTIYF
V gene: TRBV6-5; clone size: NA; J gene: TRBJ1-3; CDR3 length: 15; D gene: NA; CDR3 DNA: TGTGCCAGCAGTTACGGGGGGAGCTCTGGAAACACCATATATTTT; CDR3 protein: CASSYGGSSGNTIYF
V gene: TRBV5-1; clone size: NA; J gene: TRBJ2-5; CDR3 length: 15; D gene: TRBD2; CDR3 DNA: TGCGCCAGCAGTATAGCGGGGGGCCAGGGGGAGACCCAGTACTTC; CDR3 protein: CASSIAGGQGETQYF
V gene: TRBV5-1; clone size: many; J gene: TRBJ2-7; CDR3 length: 14; D gene: NA; CDR3 DNA: TGCGCCAGCAGCCGGGACGCAAGCTCCTACGAGCAGTACTTC; CDR3 protein: CASSRDASSYEQYF